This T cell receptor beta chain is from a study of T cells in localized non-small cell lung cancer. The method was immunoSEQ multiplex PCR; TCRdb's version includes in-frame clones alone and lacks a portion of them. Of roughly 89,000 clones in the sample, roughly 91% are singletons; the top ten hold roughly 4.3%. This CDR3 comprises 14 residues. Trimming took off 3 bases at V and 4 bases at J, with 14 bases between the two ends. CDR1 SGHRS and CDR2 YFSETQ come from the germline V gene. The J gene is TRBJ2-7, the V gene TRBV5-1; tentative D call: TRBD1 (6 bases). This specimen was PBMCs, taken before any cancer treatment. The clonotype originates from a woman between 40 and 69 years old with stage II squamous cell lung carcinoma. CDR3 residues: CASSSGTKGYEQYF. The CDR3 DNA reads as TGCGCCAGCAGCTCCGGGACAAAGGGATACGAGCAGTACTTC.